This is a list of T cell receptor beta chains from one sample in a study of post-analysis software for immune sequencing data. MiXCR, run by TCRdb on the PCR reads, gives a single entry per CDR3 protein. The sample lists hundreds of thousands of distinct CDR3 sequences, 55% to 70% seen once, with around 11% in the top ten. Source material: blood. These receptors were taken from a girl aged 2 to 9 with multiple sclerosis. The CDR3 runs from the conserved cysteine through the conserved F or W. A D gene is named only where the DNA matches it firmly. Size values are once, few and many counts, or a class for expanded clones, and some rows have none.

j_call	d_call	v_call	clone_size	cdr3_aa	cdr3_nt
TRBJ2-1	TRBD2	TRBV2	.	CASRLRESAGWPNNEQFF	TGTGCCAGCAGACTTCGGGAGTCAGCGGGGTGGCCCAACAATGAGCAGTTCTTC
TRBJ2-4	TRBD2	TRBV6-5	.	CASSDQDSLAGGQYF	TGTGCCAGCAGTGACCAAGACAGCCTAGCCGGGGGGCAGTACTTC
TRBJ1-2	.	TRBV29-1	.	CSVEDRVVNYGYTF	TGCAGCGTTGAAGACAGGGTTGTAAACTATGGCTACACCTTC
TRBJ2-5	TRBD1	TRBV6-6	.	CASSYSWDRDETQYF	TGTGCCAGCAGTTACTCATGGGACAGGGACGAGACCCAGTACTTC
TRBJ2-7	.	TRBV20-1	.	CSARVGPFEQYF	TGCAGTGCTAGAGTGGGGCCCTTCGAGCAGTACTTC
TRBJ2-1	TRBD2	TRBV5-4	few	CASSSVAGASYNEQFF	TGTGCCAGCAGCTCTGTAGCGGGTGCGTCCTACAATGAGCAGTTCTTC
TRBJ2-7	.	TRBV27	.	CASSPTGGSRHEQYF	TGTGCCAGCAGCCCGACAGGCGGGAGCAGGCACGAGCAGTACTTC
TRBJ2-7	TRBD1	TRBV7-9	once	CASSSRQGIDEQYF	TGTGCCAGCAGCTCTAGACAGGGTATAGACGAGCAGTACTTC
TRBJ2-5	TRBD1	TRBV20-1	few	CSARDHRGETQYF	TGCAGTGCTAGAGATCACAGGGGAGAGACCCAGTACTTC
TRBJ1-6	TRBD1	TRBV25-1	.	CASSEYRGQGGVNSPLHF	TGTGCCAGCAGTGAATATCGCGGACAGGGTGGGGTAAATTCACCCCTCCACTTT
TRBJ2-7	TRBD2	TRBV11-2	few	CASSLITRLAFHEQYF	TGTGCCAGCAGCTTAATCACGCGACTAGCTTTCCACGAGCAGTACTTC
TRBJ2-3	TRBD1	TRBV27	.	CASSLGRAGGADTQYF	TGTGCCAGCAGTTTAGGTCGGGCAGGGGGAGCGGATACGCAGTATTTT
TRBJ2-5	TRBD1	TRBV20-1	.	CSASFLLGGLGQGQGDQETQYF	TGCAGTGCTAGTTTTTTGCTCGGGGGCCTAGGCCAGGGACAGGGGGACCAAGAGACCCAGTACTTC
TRBJ2-1	TRBD2	TRBV11-3	.	CASSSRRGVTYNEQFF	TGTGCCAGCAGTTCACGGCGGGGGGTCACCTACAATGAGCAGTTCTTC
TRBJ2-7	.	TRBV2	.	CASTRETRAYEQYF	TGTGCCAGCACAAGGGAGACGCGTGCCTACGAGCAGTACTTC
TRBJ1-4	TRBD1	TRBV4-1	once	CASSRGDRDPTNEKLFF	TGCGCCAGCAGCCGCGGGGACAGGGACCCAACTAATGAAAAACTGTTTTTT
TRBJ1-2	TRBD1	TRBV5-1	.	CASSRSSLQGENGYTF	TGCGCCAGCAGCCGCTCTTCCTTACAGGGGGAGAATGGCTACACCTTC
TRBJ2-5	TRBD2	TRBV3-1	few	CASSTRLAGGPGETQYF	TGTGCCAGCAGCACTCGACTAGCGGGAGGGCCAGGAGAGACCCAGTACTTC
TRBJ2-5	.	TRBV20-1	few	CSASDGRPQETQYF	TGCAGTGCCTCTGACGGACGGCCCCAAGAGACCCAGTACTTC
TRBJ2-5	.	TRBV30	.	CAWSVSRRETQYF	TGTGCCTGGAGTGTAAGCAGGAGAGAGACCCAGTACTTC
TRBJ2-2	.	TRBV20-1	.	CSAPLGNTGELFF	TGCAGTGCCCCCCTCGGGAACACCGGGGAGCTGTTTTTT
TRBJ2-1	.	TRBV5-5	once	CASSLGSTGDEQFF	TGTGCCAGCAGCTTGGGTAGTACTGGCGATGAGCAGTTCTTC
TRBJ2-1	.	TRBV11-3	few	CASSLEGGGYYNEQFF	TGTGCCAGCAGCTTAGAGGGTGGGGGGTACTACAATGAGCAGTTCTTC
TRBJ1-4	TRBD1	TRBV4-3	.	CASSLGTGVFSLFF	TGCGCCAGCAGCCTGGGGACAGGGGTATTTTCACTGTTTTTT
TRBJ1-3	.	TRBV12-3/TRBV12-4	.	CASSSTGPGNTIYF	TGTGCCAGCAGCTCCACAGGCCCCGGAAACACCATATATTTT
TRBJ1-2	.	TRBV7-2	few	CASSPTREGGYTF	TGTGCCAGCAGCCCTACCCGGGAGGGGGGCTACACCTTC
TRBJ2-1	TRBD1	TRBV12-3/TRBV12-4	.	CASSPPGQVYNEQFF	TGTGCCAGCAGTCCTCCGGGACAGGTTTACAATGAGCAGTTCTTC
TRBJ2-7	.	TRBV10-2	few	CASSVGAGIPYEQYF	TGCGCCAGCAGTGTCGGGGCAGGGATACCCTACGAGCAGTACTTC
TRBJ2-5	TRBD1	TRBV9	.	CASSARTGTQETQYF	TGTGCCAGCAGCGCCCGGACAGGGACCCAAGAGACCCAGTACTTC
TRBJ2-3	TRBD2	TRBV7-2	.	CASSLAGGFSDTQYF	TGTGCCAGCAGCTTAGCCGGGGGGTTCTCAGATACGCAGTATTTT
TRBJ2-5	.	TRBV6-6	.	CASSQGPGETQYF	TGTGCCAGCAGCCAAGGGCCCGGGGAGACCCAGTACTTC
TRBJ2-1	TRBD1	TRBV7-2	few	CASSPMDRGAYNEQFF	TGTGCCAGCAGCCCCATGGACAGGGGCGCCTACAATGAGCAGTTCTTC
TRBJ2-1	.	TRBV9	.	CASSPRGIEQFF	TGTGCCAGCAGCCCACGAGGTATCGAGCAGTTCTTC
TRBJ1-1	.	TRBV7-2	.	CASSLEGIGTEAFF	TGTGCCAGCAGCTTAGAAGGGATCGGCACTGAAGCTTTCTTT
TRBJ2-7	.	TRBV5-6	.	CASSRGGPTGEQYF	TGTGCCAGCAGCCGAGGGGGGCCCACGGGGGAGCAGTACTTC
TRBJ2-1	TRBD1	TRBV27	.	CASSSQGARGYNEQFF	TGTGCCAGCAGTTCGCAGGGGGCGAGGGGCTACAATGAGCAGTTCTTC
TRBJ1-1	.	TRBV4-3	.	CASSQGRGTTEAFF	TGCGCCAGCAGCCAAGGAAGGGGAACCACTGAAGCTTTCTTT
TRBJ1-2	.	TRBV12-3/TRBV12-4	.	CASSTSGTYGYTF	TGTGCCAGCAGCACTAGCGGAACCTATGGCTACACCTTC
TRBJ2-7	TRBD2	TRBV6-5	.	CASSSGLAGYEQYF	TGTGCCAGCAGTTCGGGACTAGCGGGCTACGAGCAGTACTTC
TRBJ2-1	TRBD2	TRBV7-2	.	CASSLWPSGGSYNEQFF	TGTGCCAGCAGCTTGTGGCCTAGCGGAGGCTCCTACAATGAGCAGTTCTTC
TRBJ2-5	TRBD1	TRBV15	.	CATSRDRPFQETQYF	TGTGCCACCAGCAGGGACAGGCCCTTCCAAGAGACCCAGTACTTC
TRBJ2-7	TRBD2	TRBV4-1	.	CASSPSPGLARSYEQYF	TGCGCCAGCAGCCCATCTCCGGGACTAGCGCGTTCCTACGAGCAGTACTTC
TRBJ2-7	TRBD1	TRBV3-1	.	CASSLGTGGMYEQYF	TGTGCCAGCAGCCTAGGGACAGGGGGCATGTACGAGCAGTACTTC
TRBJ2-1	.	TRBV14	.	CASSQQGTTHNEQFF	TGTGCCAGCAGCCAGCAGGGGACTACACACAATGAGCAGTTCTTC
TRBJ2-2	TRBD2	TRBV20-1	.	CSAPTSGNTGELFF	TGCAGTGCACCGACTAGCGGAAACACCGGGGAGCTGTTTTTT